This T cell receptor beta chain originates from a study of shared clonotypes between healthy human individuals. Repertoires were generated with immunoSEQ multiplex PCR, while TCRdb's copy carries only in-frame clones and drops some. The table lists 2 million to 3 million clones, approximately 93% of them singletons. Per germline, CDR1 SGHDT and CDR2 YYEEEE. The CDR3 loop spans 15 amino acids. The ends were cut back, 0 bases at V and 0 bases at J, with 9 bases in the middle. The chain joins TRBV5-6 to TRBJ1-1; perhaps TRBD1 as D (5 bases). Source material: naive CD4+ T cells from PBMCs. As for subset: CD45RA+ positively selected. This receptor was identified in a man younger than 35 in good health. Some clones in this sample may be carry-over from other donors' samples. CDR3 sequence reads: CASSLGGNMNTEAFF. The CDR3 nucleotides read TGTGCCAGCAGCTTGGGGGGGAACATGAACACTGAAGCTTTCTTT.